The 28 T cell receptor beta chains presented below share a single source sample, sequenced in a study of blood T cell repertoires in COVID-19. Profiled with immunoSEQ multiplex PCR; TCRdb holds only in-frame clones, not every one. Altogether some 94,000 clones are present, 80% to 90% being singletons, with the ten largest covering roughly 14%. Sample: peripheral blood. All receptors derive from a human donor in a cohort sampled during active COVID-19.

The V gene is TRBV11-2, the J gene TRBJ2-1; weak D call: TRBD2 (6 bases). The CDR3 has 16 residues. V lost 4 bases and J 0 bases, leaving 13 bases between the germline ends. Per the germline V gene, CDR1 is SGHAT and CDR2 is FQNNGV. The DNA for the CDR3 is TGTGCCAGCAGCTATACGTATAGCGGCTCCTACAATGAGCAGTTCTTC. This translates into CASSYTYSGSYNEQFF.

The genes are TRBV30 and TRBJ2-7, with D unclear. The CDR3 covers 13 residues. Germline values: CDR1 GTSNPN, CDR2 SVGIG (reference sequence). V was trimmed by 0 bases and J by 6 bases, leaving 12 bases between them. CDR3 DNA: TGTGCCTGGAGTGTAGCGACCCTTGGCGAGCAGTACTTC. Its translation: CAWSVATLGEQYF.

The rearrangement uses TRBV5-1 and TRBJ1-2; weak D call: TRBD1 (5 bases). Trimming cost V 0 bases and J 2 bases, with 5 bases left between them. Looked up from germline, CDR1 is SGHRS and CDR2 is YFSETQ. There are 13 residues in the CDR3. CDR3 DNA sequence: TGCGCCAGCAGCTTGGAGGGGAACTATGGCTACACCTTC. It yields the protein CASSLEGNYGYTF.

The genes are TRBV7-2 and TRBJ2-1; 11 bases align to TRBD2. Germline V gene lookup returns CDR1 SGHTA and CDR2 FQGNSA. V dropped 2 bases and J dropped 8; count of bases not matched to a gene: 11. This CDR3 has 17 residues. The CDR3 spells CASSLSLLAGGGDEQFF. The CDR3 DNA follows: TGTGCCAGCAGCTTATCCCTGCTAGCGGGAGGTGGGGATGAGCAGTTCTTC.

The V gene is TRBV13, the J gene TRBJ2-5; 8 bases are a match to TRBD1. The CDR3 sequence is 14 residues long. V lost 5 bases, J lost 5 bases, and 7 bases stayed unmatched. From germline, CDR1 is PRHDT and CDR2 FYEKMQ (reference sequence). DNA for the CDR3: TGTGCCAGCAGCACACCAGGGGGCTTTGAGACCCAGTACTTC. As protein: CASSTPGGFETQYF.

The rearrangement uses TRBV22-1 and TRBJ2-6; TRBD1, as called in the table, went unchecked against the DNA. TRBV22-1 is tagged as a pseudogene. The CDR3 is 15 residues long. CDR3 amino acids: CPGSVQGTGANVLTF. The CDR3 DNA is TGTCCTGGGAGCGTACAGGGGACTGGGGCCAACGTCCTGACTTTC.

V is TRBV7-3 and J is TRBJ2-6; 8 bases match TRBD1. Germline lookup yields CDR1 SGHTA and CDR2 FQGTGA. CDR3 size: 18 residues. The ends lost 4 bases at V and 0 bases at J; junction bases unmatched: 8. CDR3 bases: TGTGCCAGCAGCTCGCCGGGACAGGTAGCCTCTGGGGCCAACGTCCTGACTTTC. Translation gives CASSSPGQVASGANVLTF.

The chain uses TRBV7-8 and TRBJ2-3; a weak D match, TRBD2 (6 bases). The CDR3 extends over 17 amino acids. The V end was cut by 5 bases, the J end by 4 bases, with 22 bases between. Germline CDR1 and CDR2: SGHVS and FQNEAQ. CDR3 protein: CASSTPRGGEDADTQYF. CDR3 DNA: TGTGCCAGCAGCACCCCCCGCGGCGGGGAGGACGCAGATACGCAGTATTTT.

The chain has TRBV2 and TRBJ1-5; D not certain. Between the trimmed V and J ends, which lost 3 bases and 4 bases, there was a span of 10 bases. The CDR3 has 14 residues. From germline, CDR1 is SNHLY and CDR2 FYNNEI. The CDR3 is CASSEESINQPQHF. CDR3 in DNA: TGTGCCAGCAGTGAGGAGAGCATAAATCAGCCCCAGCATTTT.

The chain combines TRBV27 with TRBJ2-1, with 7 bases fitting TRBD2. The CDR3 is 16 amino acids. Germline CDR1 is MNHEY and CDR2 is SMNVEV (reference sequence). Trimming at V came to 4 bases and at J to 0 bases, leaving 6 bases not matched to a gene. The CDR3 spells CASSSASGSSYNEQFF. CDR3 bases: TGTGCCAGCAGTTCCGCTAGCGGCAGCTCCTACAATGAGCAGTTCTTC.

In DNA form, the CDR3 reads TGCGCCAGCAGGCGGGCGGGGGGTCCCCAAGAGACCCAGTACTTC. It encodes CASRRAGGPQETQYF. The chain uses TRBV5-1 and TRBJ2-5, with 8 bases matching TRBD2. The V segment lost 5 bases and the J segment 1 base; nucleotides outside the gene matches: 7. Looked up from germline, CDR1 is SGHRS and CDR2 is YFSETQ. The CDR3 sequence is 15 residues long.

This chain links TRBV19 with TRBJ2-1; 10 nucleotides match TRBD2. This CDR3 contains 16 residues. V shed 2 bases, J shed 8 bases, and the junction held 9 bases outside the gene matches. Looked up from germline, CDR1 is LNHDA and CDR2 is SQIVND (reference sequence). For the CDR3, the DNA is TGTGCCAGTAGTATACAGCGGGGGGGCGGATTTGATGAGCAGTTCTTC. Translation gives CASSIQRGGGFDEQFF.

The rearrangement links TRBV19 to TRBJ1-1; D is unclear. Germline V gene lookup returns CDR1 LNHDA and CDR2 SQIVND (reference sequence). This CDR3 is built from 12 residues. The V gene lost 7 bases and the J gene lost 1 base, with 7 bases spanning the gap. CDR3 in DNA: TGTGCCAGTATGGTCGGGAACACTGAAGCTTTCTTT. Translated: CASMVGNTEAFF.

CDR3 sequence (DNA): TGTGCCAGTAGTATAGGAGGGCGGTGGAACACTGAAGCTTTCTTT. This gives the protein CASSIGGRWNTEAFF. The gene calls are TRBV19 and TRBJ1-1; D gene uncertain. The CDR3 is 15 residues long. Germline loops: CDR1 LNHDA, CDR2 SQIVND (reference sequence). V was clipped by 1 base and J by 1 base, with 10 bases between them.

The CDR3 sequence: CASSQPRTSGEQFF. The CDR3, as DNA: TGCGCCAGCAGCCAACCCCGTACTAGCGGAGAGCAGTTCTTC. This chain connects TRBV4-1 to TRBJ2-1; 8 positions agree with TRBD2. This CDR3 is 14 amino acids long. V shed 2 bases, J shed 10 bases, and the junction held 7 bases outside the gene matches. Germline loops: CDR1 MGHRA, CDR2 YSYEKL.

The V and J genes are TRBV9 and TRBJ2-1; 10 bases agree with TRBD2. V lost 2 bases to trimming and J lost 4 bases; unmatched junction nucleotides: 6. CDR3 length equals 16 residues. Per the germline V gene, CDR1 is SGDLS and CDR2 is YYNGEE. CDR3 in DNA: TGTGCCAGCAGCGTTTCGGGACTAGCGAAGTACAATGAGCAGTTCTTC. It yields the protein CASSVSGLAKYNEQFF.

V gene TRBV3-1 (or the pseudogene TRBV3-2) combines with J gene TRBJ1-1, with D tentatively TRBD1 (5 bases). This CDR3 comprises 14 residues. Germline lookup yields CDR1 LGHDT and CDR2 YNNKEL (reference sequence). V lost 4 bases and J lost 4, with 13 bases in between. The CDR3 DNA reads as TGTGCCAGCAGCCTCCGGGGGGGTTTCACTGAAGCTTTCTTT. This translates into CASSLRGGFTEAFF.

The rearrangement links TRBV13 to TRBJ2-5; D not resolved. V lost 2 bases to trimming and J lost 5 bases, with 9 bases between them. The length of the CDR3 is 13 residues. CDR1 PRHDT and CDR2 FYEKMQ come from the germline V gene (reference sequence). This chain's CDR3 is CASSLFLGETQYF. The CDR3 DNA reads TGTGCCAGCAGCTTATTCCTCGGGGAGACCCAGTACTTC. Filled out from reference TRBV13 and TRBJ2-5, the complete variable domain reads AAGVIQSPRHLIKEKRETATLKCYPIPRHDTVYWYQQGPGQDPQFLISFYEKMQSDKGSIPDRFSAQQFSDYHSELNMSSLELGDSALYFCASSLFLGETQYFGPGTRLLVL.

The genes are TRBV27 and TRBJ1-2; D remains unclear. This CDR3 has 18 residues. Per germline, CDR1 MNHEY and CDR2 SMNVEV (reference sequence). V lost 6 bases to trimming and J lost 4 bases, with 27 bases between them. The CDR3 loop is CASRRSHAESLFVYGYTF. Written as DNA, the CDR3 is TGTGCCAGCAGACGCTCTCACGCGGAGTCCCTCTTTGTCTATGGCTACACCTTC.

The count of this clone is one. The rearrangement links TRBV18 to TRBJ1-5; D not certain. Germline lookup yields CDR1 KGHSH and CDR2 LQKENI. V was pared by 3 bases and J by 0 bases, with 9 bases between. The length of the CDR3 is 15 residues. This chain's CDR3 is CASSPGGNSNQPQHF. In nucleotides, the CDR3 is TGTGCCAGCTCACCCGGCGGAAATAGCAATCAGCCCCAGCATTTT.

This chain connects TRBV27 to TRBJ1-1; D ambiguous. Germline V CDR1 and CDR2: MNHEY, SMNVEV (reference sequence). V was trimmed by 7 bases and J by 1 base, leaving 19 bases between them. CDR3 length: 16 residues. The CDR3 sequence: CASTNKGRGGNTEAFF. For the CDR3, the DNA is TGTGCCAGCACCAACAAAGGCCGGGGAGGGAACACTGAAGCTTTCTTT.

This chain uses TRBV27 with TRBJ2-7; D may be TRBD1 (6 bases). Germline V gene sequence: CDR1 MNHEY, CDR2 SMNVEV (reference sequence). V gave up 0 bases and J gave up 3 bases, with 12 bases separating them. The CDR3 covers 15 residues. Here the CDR3 reads CASSLSGHSLYEQYF. CDR3 bases: TGTGCCAGCAGTTTATCGGGACACTCCCTCTACGAGCAGTACTTC.

CDR3 amino acids: CASSQAGGRETQYF. The CDR3 nucleotides read TGTGCCAGCAGCCAAGCGGGGGGAAGAGAGACCCAGTACTTC. The rearrangement links TRBV3-1 (or the pseudogene TRBV3-2) to TRBJ2-5, with TRBD2 matching 7 bases. This CDR3 is 14 amino acids long. V trimming: 1 base; J trimming: 4 bases; junction bases outside the gene matches: 3. Germline CDR1 is LGHDT and CDR2 is YNNKEL (reference sequence).

This chain links TRBV11-2 with TRBJ2-1; D gene unclear. The V gene's germline CDR1 is SGHAT and CDR2 FQNNGV. Trimming left V 1 base short and J 6 bases short, with 4 bases between. CDR3 length: 12 residues. Here the CDR3 reads CASSLGVNEQFF. CDR3 nucleotides: TGTGCCAGCAGCTTAGGAGTCAATGAGCAGTTCTTC.

This chain connects TRBV15 to TRBJ2-3; 8 bases map to TRBD2. The CDR3 is made up of 19 amino acids. Trimming took 0 bases from V and 2 from J; bases not matched to a gene: 13. CDR1 is LNHNV and CDR2 is YYDKDF in the germline V gene (reference sequence). CDR3 protein: CATSRDQRAGLANTDTQYF. The CDR3 coding sequence is TGTGCCACCAGCAGAGATCAGCGAGCTGGACTAGCCAACACAGATACGCAGTATTTT. Drawing the rest from reference TRBV15 and TRBJ2-3, the complete variable domain is DAMVIQNPRYQVTQFGKPVTLSCSQTLNHNVMYWYQQKSSQAPKLLFHYYDKDFNNEADTPDNFQSRRPNTSFCFLDIRSPGLGDTAMYLCATSRDQRAGLANTDTQYFGPGTRLTVL.

The chain couples TRBV18 to TRBJ1-1; D possibly corresponds to TRBD1 (5 bases). V lost 0 bases, J lost 1 base, and 6 bases lay in between. Germline V CDR1 and CDR2: KGHSH, LQKENI. The CDR3 runs 14 residues. DNA for the CDR3: TGTGCCAGCTCACCACCAACAGGGAACACTGAAGCTTTCTTT. Translating it yields CASSPPTGNTEAFF. The whole variable domain, filled in from reference TRBV18 and TRBJ1-1, reads NAGVMQNPRHLVRRRGQEARLRCSPMKGHSHVYWYRQLPEEGLKFMVYLQKENIIDESGMPKERFSAEFPKEGPSILRIQQVVRGDSAAYFCASSPPTGNTEAFFGQGTRLTVV.

V usage is TRBV4-2 and J usage is TRBJ1-3, with D uncertain. Trimming left V 1 base short and J 0 bases short, with 10 bases between. The CDR3 totals 16 residues. In germline, CDR1 is LGHNA, CDR2 YNFKEQ. CDR3 residues: CASSQVLMSSGNTIYF. In DNA, the CDR3 is TGTGCCAGCAGCCAAGTTTTGATGAGCTCTGGAAACACCATATATTTT.

This chain uses TRBV10-1 with TRBJ2-3; 10 bases are a match to TRBD2. V was pared by 3 bases and J by 12 bases, with 12 bases of the junction left unmatched. The CDR3 consists of 15 residues. CDR1 WNHNN and CDR2 SYGVQD come from the germline V gene (reference sequence). This CDR3 is CASSDSASGRAAQYF. CDR3 in DNA: TGCGCCAGCAGTGATTCGGCTAGCGGGAGAGCTGCACAGTATTTT.